These 21 T cell receptor beta chains originate from one sample sequenced in a study of blood T cell repertoires in COVID-19. Libraries were prepared by immunoSEQ multiplex PCR; TCRdb keeps only in-frame clonotypes and omits some of them. The data show around 210,000 clones, about 86% seen once. The sequenced sample consisted of peripheral blood. The origin of the receptors is a man younger than 30 with active or convalescent COVID-19.

The rearrangement joins TRBV3-1 (or the pseudogene TRBV3-2) to TRBJ2-3; D gene ambiguous. Germline V gene sequence: CDR1 LGHDT, CDR2 YNNKEL (reference sequence). The CDR3 runs 15 residues. The V end was cut by 5 bases, the J end by 5 bases, with 17 bases between. CDR3 sequence reads: CASSESRPMQDTQYF. The DNA of the CDR3 is TGTGCCAGCAGCGAGTCTCGTCCCATGCAAGATACGCAGTATTTT.

The chain combines TRBV19 with TRBJ1-2; D remains unclear. This CDR3 is built from 13 residues. V was clipped by 5 bases and J by 4 bases, with 11 bases between them. CDR1 and CDR2 from the germline V gene are LNHDA and SQIVND (reference sequence). The CDR3 region is CASSASTGYGYTF. DNA for the CDR3: TGTGCCAGTAGTGCATCTACGGGCTATGGCTACACCTTC.

This chain uses TRBV3-1 (or the pseudogene TRBV3-2) with TRBJ2-4; perhaps TRBD2 as D (7 bases). The germline V gene has CDR1 LGHDT and CDR2 YNNKEL (reference sequence). Trimming pared 0 bases from V and 7 bases from J, leaving 16 bases between. The length of the CDR3 is 16 residues. In DNA, the CDR3 is TGTGCCAGCAGCCAAGAAGGGGGGGTCCTACAGAACATTCAGTACTTC. Protein sequence: CASSQEGGVLQNIQYF.

The chain is built from TRBV5-4 and TRBJ1-1; D is undetermined. Per germline, CDR1 SGHNT and CDR2 YYREEE (reference sequence). V gave up 4 bases and J gave up 1 base, with 11 bases separating them. The CDR3 extends over 14 amino acids. DNA of the CDR3: TGTGCCAGCAGCCTGCCCTCGAGGAACACTGAAGCTTTCTTT. This gives the protein CASSLPSRNTEAFF.

The V call is TRBV28, the J call TRBJ2-4; possible D gene TRBD1, 6 bases. The V end was cut by 10 bases, the J end by 9 bases, with 13 bases between. This CDR3 has 11 amino acids. The germline V gene encodes CDR1 MDHEN and CDR2 SYDVKM. CDR3 DNA: TGTGCCACCTATAGGGGGAGCATTCAGTACTTC. It is translated as CATYRGSIQYF.

This chain connects TRBV28 to TRBJ2-7; D unclear. Germline V lookup: CDR1 MDHEN, CDR2 SYDVKM. The CDR3 sequence is 13 residues long. The germline V and J ends were trimmed by 4 bases and 4 bases, with 11 bases remaining between them. The CDR3 region has the DNA TGTGCCAGCAGTTCCCTTAGCAAGTACGAGCAGTACTTC. Protein: CASSSLSKYEQYF.

The chain couples TRBV27 to TRBJ2-1, with 9 bases matching TRBD2. CDR3 size: 16 residues. The junction had 8 bases not matched to a gene; V was cut back by 5 bases and J by 3 bases. Germline CDR1 is MNHEY and CDR2 is SMNVEV (reference sequence). The CDR3 DNA reads as TGTGCCAGCAGTCCCCCGACTAGCGGAGTCTACAATGAGCAGTTCTTC. Its protein is CASSPPTSGVYNEQFF.

The chain links TRBV7-2 to TRBJ1-5; 7 bases fit TRBD1. There are 14 residues in the CDR3. With 5 bases clipped from V and 6 bases from J, the junction kept 7 bases outside the gene matches. Germline V gene data show CDR1 as SGHTA and CDR2 as FQGNSA. CDR3 region: CASSSQGDGQPQHF. The DNA of the CDR3 is TGTGCCAGCAGCAGCCAGGGGGATGGTCAGCCCCAGCATTTT.

For this clone: This may come from a read error, since a much larger clone is one base off. The chain has TRBV11-3 and TRBJ2-1; 8 nucleotides align to TRBD2. The CDR3 length is 15 residues. Germline lookup yields CDR1 SGHNT and CDR2 YENEEA. The junction had 1 base not matched to a gene; V was cut back by 1 base and J by 2 bases. CDR3 nucleotide sequence: TGTGCCAGCAGCTTAGGCGGGGGGCCCTACAATGAGCAGTTCTTC. It codes for CASSLGGGPYNEQFF. Using reference TRBV11-3 and TRBJ2-1 for the parts outside the CDR3, the full variable domain is EAGVVQSPRYKIIEKKQPVAFWCNPISGHNTLYWYLQNLGQGPELLIRYENEEAVDDSQLPKDRFSAERLKGVDSTLKIQPAELGDSAVYLCASSLGGGPYNEQFFGPGTRLTVL.

The chain recombines TRBV30 with TRBJ1-1, with D tentatively TRBD1 (5 bases). The germline V and J ends were trimmed by 3 bases and 1 base, with 9 bases remaining between them. The CDR3 is 13 residues long. Germline CDR1 is GTSNPN and CDR2 is SVGIG (reference sequence). The CDR3 sequence: CAWRGLPNTEAFF. The CDR3 nucleotides are TGTGCCTGGAGGGGGCTGCCGAACACTGAAGCTTTCTTT.

The rearrangement joins TRBV5-5 to TRBJ2-3; 10 bases agree with TRBD2. The length of the CDR3 is 16 residues. Per germline, CDR1 SGHKS and CDR2 YYEKEE (reference sequence). Trimming at V came to 1 base and at J to 1 base, leaving 3 bases not matched to a gene. The CDR3 reads CASSLLAGVGTDTQYF. CDR3 bases: TGTGCCAGCAGCTTGCTAGCGGGAGTGGGCACAGATACGCAGTATTTT. Supplemented by reference TRBV5-5 and TRBJ2-3, the full variable domain reads DAGVTQSPTHLIKTRGQQVTLRCSPISGHKSVSWYQQVLGQGPQFIFQYYEKEERGRGNFPDRFSARQFPNYSSELNVNALLLGDSALYLCASSLLAGVGTDTQYFGPGTRLTVL.

The chain is built from TRBV5-1 and TRBJ2-2, with D perhaps matching TRBD1 (5 bases). Germline CDR1 reads SGHRS; CDR2 reads YFSETQ. V lost 4 bases to trimming and J lost 2 bases, with 9 bases between them. This CDR3 is built from 14 residues. The CDR3 reads CASSPDSNTGELFF. CDR3 in DNA: TGCGCCAGCAGCCCTGACAGTAACACCGGGGAGCTGTTTTTT.

The rearrangement joins TRBV28 to TRBJ1-2; the D gene is possibly TRBD1 (5 bases). Germline CDR1 is MDHEN and CDR2 is SYDVKM. The CDR3 totals 12 residues. Trimming removed 7 bases from V and 8 bases from J, with 14 bases in between. The CDR3 region is CASNSGMLGYTF. The CDR3 DNA is TGTGCCAGCAACTCAGGGATGTTAGGCTACACCTTC.

The genes are TRBV29-1 and TRBJ1-2; possible D gene TRBD1, 6 bases. Germline CDR1 is SQVTM and CDR2 is ANQGSEA. Trimming shortened V by 3 bases and J by 8 bases, and 19 bases separated the two germline ends. The CDR3 covers 14 residues. This chain's CDR3 is CSVDFQGTLGGYTF. The CDR3 DNA reads as TGCAGCGTTGACTTCCAGGGGACGTTGGGGGGCTACACCTTC.

This clone was counted a single time. The genes are TRBV30 and TRBJ2-2; possible D gene TRBD1, 5 bases. The CDR3 contains 12 residues. V was clipped by 0 bases and J by 8 bases, with 7 bases between them. Germline CDR1 GTSNPN, CDR2 SVGIG (reference sequence). DNA for the CDR3: TGTGCCTGGAGTGTGGGGCTGGGGGAGCTGTTTTTT. The encoded protein is CAWSVGLGELFF.

The V call is TRBV6-2 or TRBV6-3, the J call TRBJ2-1; 10 bases fit TRBD2. CDR3 length: 20 amino acids. Unmatched junction bases numbered 14, after V lost 2 bases and J lost 1 base. From germline, CDR1 is MNHEY and CDR2 SVGEGT. DNA of the CDR3: TGTGCCAGCAGTTACGTCCCGGGCCTAGCGGGAGTCAGATCCTACAATGAGCAGTTCTTC. This codes for CASSYVPGLAGVRSYNEQFF.

This chain connects TRBV5-1 to TRBJ2-3, with 8 bases that match TRBD2. The CDR3 runs to 16 residues. The germline V gene has CDR1 SGHRS and CDR2 YFSETQ. The ends lost 3 bases at V and 0 bases at J; junction bases unmatched: 6. CDR3 coding DNA: TGCGCCAGCAGCTGGGAGACTAGCGTTAGCACAGATACGCAGTATTTT. The encoded protein is CASSWETSVSTDTQYF.

As DNA, the CDR3 is TGCAGCGTCAGACAGGGAACCTACGAGCAGTACTTC. Translating it yields CSVRQGTYEQYF. The chain uses TRBV29-1 and TRBJ2-7; 7 bases agree with TRBD1. The V and J ends lost 6 bases and 2 bases, in that order; junction bases with no gene match: 4. The CDR3 contains 12 residues. CDR1 is SQVTM, CDR2 ANQGSEA, per germline.

The chain carries TRBV27 and TRBJ2-1, with D possibly TRBD2 on 5 matching bases. This CDR3 has 12 residues. The germline V and J ends were trimmed by 8 bases and 5 bases, with 10 bases remaining between them. Germline CDR1 MNHEY, CDR2 SMNVEV (reference sequence). CDR3 sequence: CASRSGHNEQFF. CDR3 nucleotides: TGTGCCAGCCGGAGCGGACACAATGAGCAGTTCTTC.

The genes are TRBV15 and TRBJ1-5, with D perhaps TRBD1 (6 bases). V lost 1 base, J lost 5 bases, and 18 bases lay in between. CDR3 length: 17 amino acids. Germline CDR1 and CDR2: LNHNV and YYDKDF (reference sequence). CDR3 bases: TGTGCCACCAGCAGAGCTGGGGGGAGGGGGAGTGATCAGCCCCAGCATTTT. Protein product: CATSRAGGRGSDQPQHF.

The chain links TRBV29-1 to TRBJ1-1; D call uncertain. Trimming removed 4 bases from V and 8 bases from J, with 11 bases in between. The V gene's germline CDR1 is SQVTM and CDR2 ANQGSEA. This CDR3 is built from 11 residues. The CDR3 is CSVVTGKEAFF. The CDR3 nucleotides read TGCAGCGTTGTGACGGGTAAAGAAGCTTTCTTT.